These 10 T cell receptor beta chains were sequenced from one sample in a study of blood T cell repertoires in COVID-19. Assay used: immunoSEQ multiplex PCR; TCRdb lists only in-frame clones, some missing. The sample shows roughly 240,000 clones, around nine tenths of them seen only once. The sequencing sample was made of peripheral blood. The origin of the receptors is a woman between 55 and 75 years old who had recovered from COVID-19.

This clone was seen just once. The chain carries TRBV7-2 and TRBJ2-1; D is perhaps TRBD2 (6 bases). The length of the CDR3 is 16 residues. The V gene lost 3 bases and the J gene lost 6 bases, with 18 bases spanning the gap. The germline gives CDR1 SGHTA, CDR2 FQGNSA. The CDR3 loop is CASSFLGGSQSNEQFF. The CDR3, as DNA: TGTGCCAGCAGCTTCCTGGGGGGATCCCAGAGCAATGAGCAGTTCTTC.

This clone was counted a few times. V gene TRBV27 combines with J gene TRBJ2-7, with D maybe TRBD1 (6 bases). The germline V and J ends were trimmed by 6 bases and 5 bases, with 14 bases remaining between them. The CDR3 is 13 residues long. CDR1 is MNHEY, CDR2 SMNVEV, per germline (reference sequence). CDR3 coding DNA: TGTGCCAGCAGCTCGTACAGGGTCAACGAGCAGTACTTC. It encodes CASSSYRVNEQYF.

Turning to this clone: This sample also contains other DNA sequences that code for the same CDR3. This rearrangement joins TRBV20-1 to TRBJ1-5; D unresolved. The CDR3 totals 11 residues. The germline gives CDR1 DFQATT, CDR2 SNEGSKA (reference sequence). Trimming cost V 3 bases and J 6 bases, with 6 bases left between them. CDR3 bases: TGCAGTGCTAGCGGTGGTCAGCCCCAGCATTTT. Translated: CSASGGQPQHF.

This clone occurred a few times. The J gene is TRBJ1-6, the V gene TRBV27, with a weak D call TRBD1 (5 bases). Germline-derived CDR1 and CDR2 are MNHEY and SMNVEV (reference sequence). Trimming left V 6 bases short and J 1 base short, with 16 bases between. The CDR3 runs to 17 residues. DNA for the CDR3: TGTGCCAGCAGCCCTGGTGCAGGGCGATCCTATAATTCACCCCTCCACTTT. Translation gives CASSPGAGRSYNSPLHF.

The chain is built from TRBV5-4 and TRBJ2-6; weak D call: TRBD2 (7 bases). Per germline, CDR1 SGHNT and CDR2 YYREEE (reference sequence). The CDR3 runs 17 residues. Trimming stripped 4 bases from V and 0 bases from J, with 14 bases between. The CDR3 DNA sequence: TGTGCCAGCAGCCTAGGGGGGGCCCCCTCTGGGGCCAACGTCCTGACTTTC. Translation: CASSLGGAPSGANVLTF.

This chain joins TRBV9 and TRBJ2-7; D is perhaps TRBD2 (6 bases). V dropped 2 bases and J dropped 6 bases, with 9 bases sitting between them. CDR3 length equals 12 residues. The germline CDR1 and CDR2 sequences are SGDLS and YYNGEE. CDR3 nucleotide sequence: TGTGCCAGCAGCGTGCAGGGAGGCGAGCAGTACTTC. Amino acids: CASSVQGGEQYF.

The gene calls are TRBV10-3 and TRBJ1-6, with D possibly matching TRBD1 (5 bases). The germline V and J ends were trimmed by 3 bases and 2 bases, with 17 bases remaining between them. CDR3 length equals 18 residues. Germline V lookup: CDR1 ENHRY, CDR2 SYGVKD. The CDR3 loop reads CAISDPGAGGAYNSPLHF. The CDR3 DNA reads TGTGCCATCAGTGACCCCGGGGCGGGAGGGGCCTATAATTCACCCCTCCACTTT.

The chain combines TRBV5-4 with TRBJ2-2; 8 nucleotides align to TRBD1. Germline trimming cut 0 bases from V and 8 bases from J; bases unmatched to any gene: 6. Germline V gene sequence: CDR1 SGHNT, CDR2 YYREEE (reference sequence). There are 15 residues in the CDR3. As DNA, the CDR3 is TGTGCCAGCAGCTTGGGGACAGGGCGTAGGGGGGAGCTGTTTTTT. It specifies CASSLGTGRRGELFF.

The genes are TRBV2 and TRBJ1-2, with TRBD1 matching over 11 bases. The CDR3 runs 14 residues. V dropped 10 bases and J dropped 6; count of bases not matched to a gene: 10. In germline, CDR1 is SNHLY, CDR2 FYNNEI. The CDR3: CATQPGQGDHGYTF. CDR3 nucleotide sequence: TGTGCCACCCAACCGGGACAGGGGGACCATGGCTACACCTTC. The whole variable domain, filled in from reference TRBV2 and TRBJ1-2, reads EPEVTQTPSHQVTQMGQEVILRCVPISNHLYFYWYRQILGQKVEFLVSFYNNEISEKSEIFDDQFSVERPDGSNFTLKIRSTKLEDSAMYFCATQPGQGDHGYTFGSGTRLTVV.

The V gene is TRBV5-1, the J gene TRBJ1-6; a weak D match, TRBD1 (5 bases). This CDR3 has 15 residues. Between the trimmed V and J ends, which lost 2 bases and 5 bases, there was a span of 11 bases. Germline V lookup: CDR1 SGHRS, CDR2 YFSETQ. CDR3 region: CASSLQVDNNSPLHF. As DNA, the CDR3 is TGCGCCAGCAGCTTACAGGTCGACAATAATTCACCCCTCCACTTT.